Below, 20 T cell receptor beta chains from the same sample are listed, as sequenced in a study of cytomegalovirus exposure and HLA in healthy donors. Both 60 Vbeta primers and 13 Jbeta primers went into the PCR. Repertoires were generated with immunoSEQ multiplex PCR, while TCRdb's copy carries only in-frame clones and drops some. The sample shows roughly 180,000 clones, approximately 81% of them seen only once. The sequencing input was PBMCs. The receptors here all came from a female donor in good health and CMV-seronegative.

The gene calls are TRBV9 and TRBJ1-4; the D gene is possibly TRBD1 (5 bases). V was pared by 0 bases and J by 4 bases, with 16 bases between. CDR1 is SGDLS, CDR2 YYNGEE, per germline. The CDR3 is 17 residues long. CDR3 residues: CASSVGASGGLNEKLFF. CDR3 bases: TGTGCCAGCAGCGTAGGCGCTTCGGGGGGACTTAATGAAAAACTGTTTTTT.

Only a few counts were recorded for this clone. The CDR3 bases are TGTGCCAGCAGCGAACAGGGGGTGGGAGGCACTGAAGCTTTCTTT. It translates to CASSEQGVGGTEAFF. This sequence joins TRBV6-1 and TRBJ1-1; 8 bases agree with TRBD1. V shed 6 bases, J shed 4 bases, and the junction held 10 bases outside the gene matches. Germline values: CDR1 MNHNS, CDR2 SASEGT. The CDR3 length is 15 residues.

This clone has a count of ten or more. V gene TRBV4-2 combines with J gene TRBJ1-1; D is uncertain. The CDR3 is 12 residues long. The germline V gene has CDR1 LGHNA and CDR2 YNFKEQ. Trimming stripped 4 bases from V and 0 bases from J, with 3 bases between. CDR3 coding DNA: TGTGCCAGCAGCCCCTTGAACACTGAAGCTTTCTTT. Protein product: CASSPLNTEAFF.

The V and J genes are TRBV5-4 and TRBJ2-5; 8 bases match TRBD1. The germline CDR1 and CDR2 sequences are SGHNT and YYREEE (reference sequence). The length of the CDR3 is 16 residues. V shed 2 bases, J shed 4 bases, and the junction held 10 bases outside the gene matches. The CDR3 loop is CASSFGPTGGVETQYF. For the CDR3, the DNA is TGTGCCAGCAGCTTCGGTCCTACAGGGGGAGTAGAGACCCAGTACTTC.

This clone showed up just a few times. V and J are TRBV2 and TRBJ2-3; 9 nucleotides match TRBD2. The CDR3 is 14 residues long. J gave up 8 bases and V 7 bases, and 10 bases lay outside the gene matches. Germline V gene data show CDR1 as SNHLY and CDR2 as FYNNEI. The chain's CDR3 is CASKGGGAGGTQYF. In DNA, the CDR3 is TGTGCCAGCAAGGGCGGGGGGGCTGGCGGTACGCAGTATTTT.

The J gene is TRBJ2-5, the V gene TRBV7-6, with TRBD2 matching 16 bases. The J segment lost 4 bases and the V segment lost 1 base, leaving 12 bases of the junction unmatched. In germline, CDR1 is SGHVS, CDR2 FNYEAQ. The CDR3 is 20 residues long. The CDR3 protein is CASSLVGTSGGASRAETQYF. Written as DNA, the CDR3 is TGTGCCAGCAGCTTAGTTGGGACTAGCGGGGGGGCCTCGAGGGCAGAGACCCAGTACTTC.

The chain carries TRBV7-3 and TRBJ2-6, with D possibly TRBD2 on 5 matching bases. This CDR3 is 15 amino acids long. V was shortened by 5 bases and J by 0 bases, with 8 bases between the two germline ends. In germline, CDR1 is SGHTA, CDR2 FQGTGA. CDR3 region: CASSPRDSGANVLTF. As DNA, the CDR3 is TGTGCCAGCAGCCCACGGGACTCTGGGGCCAACGTCCTGACTTTC.

This chain joins TRBV7-8 and TRBJ2-1; 11 bases agree with TRBD2. CDR3 size: 17 residues. With V trimmed by 5 bases and J by 0 bases, 6 bases remained unmatched. Germline values: CDR1 SGHVS, CDR2 FQNEAQ. CDR3 amino acids: CASSIWTSGYSYNEQFF. The CDR3 DNA reads TGTGCCAGCAGCATATGGACTAGCGGGTACTCCTACAATGAGCAGTTCTTC.

The CDR3 here is CASSQEKRGGRYEQYF. The CDR3 DNA reads TGCGCCAGCAGCCAGGAGAAGCGGGGGGGCCGCTACGAGCAGTACTTC. The chain uses TRBV4-1 and TRBJ2-7; TRBD2 matches at 10 bases. This CDR3 comprises 16 residues. The junction had 8 bases not matched to a gene; V was cut back by 3 bases and J by 3 bases. CDR1 is MGHRA and CDR2 is YSYEKL in the germline V gene.

V gene TRBV4-3 combines with J gene TRBJ1-3; D ambiguous. Germline V gene data show CDR1 as LGHNA and CDR2 as YSLEER. The CDR3 covers 15 residues. V gave up 0 bases and J gave up 0 bases, with 6 bases separating them. CDR3: CASSQDGGSGNTIYF. CDR3 in DNA: TGCGCCAGCAGCCAAGACGGCGGCTCTGGAAACACCATATATTTT.

The chain carries TRBV6-6 and TRBJ2-2, with a possible D match to TRBD2 (6 bases). The CDR3 sequence is 16 residues long. Trimming pared 6 bases from V and 0 bases from J, leaving 14 bases between. CDR1 is MNHNY and CDR2 is SVGAGI in the germline V gene (reference sequence). The CDR3 DNA reads as TGTGCCAGCAGCCATGGGACTCCTTCGAACACCGGGGAGCTGTTTTTT. Translated: CASSHGTPSNTGELFF.

This clone was counted a few times. J is TRBJ2-7 and V is TRBV28, with D possibly being TRBD1 (5 bases). The V gene's germline CDR1 is MDHEN and CDR2 SYDVKM. Trimming removed 0 bases from V and 6 bases from J, with 15 bases in between. CDR3 size: 15 residues. Here the CDR3 reads CASSLWAGSQLEQYF. CDR3 DNA sequence: TGTGCCAGCAGTTTATGGGCAGGGTCTCAGCTCGAGCAGTACTTC.

The CDR3 region has the DNA TGTGCCAGCAGTTCGTCTAGCTTCCAAGAGACCCAGTACTTC. This encodes CASSSSSFQETQYF. The chain has TRBV28 and TRBJ2-5, with D possibly matching TRBD2 (5 bases). CDR3 size: 14 residues. The germline V gene has CDR1 MDHEN and CDR2 SYDVKM. Trimming cost V 4 bases and J 1 base, with 10 bases left between them.

The chain joins TRBV7-9 to TRBJ2-5; 11 nucleotides line up with TRBD1. The J call may be faulty, since TRBJ2-7 better matches the DNA end. Germline-derived CDR1 and CDR2 are SEHNR and FQNEAQ (reference sequence). This CDR3 has 14 amino acids. CDR3 sequence reads: CASSPGTGGAEQYF. CDR3 nucleotide sequence: TGTGCCAGCAGCCCTGGGACAGGGGGGGCCGAGCAGTACTTC.

This clone has only a few counts. One end of the junction fails to match germline, which may point to a read error. The rearrangement joins TRBV28 to TRBJ1-5; 9 bases map to TRBD1. The germline V gene encodes CDR1 MDHEN and CDR2 SYDVKM. The CDR3 contains 15 residues. CDR3 DNA sequence: TGTGGATGTGTCCCCGGACAGGGGAGAGGTCAGTCCCAGCATTTT. Its translation is CGCVPGQGRGQSQHF.

This sequence joins TRBV11-2 and TRBJ2-1; D ambiguous. Trimming left V 5 bases short and J 6 bases short, with 5 bases between. The length of the CDR3 is 11 residues. The germline gives CDR1 SGHAT, CDR2 FQNNGV. Here the CDR3 DNA reads TGTGCCAGCAGCACCAGCAATGAGCAGTTCTTC. It translates to CASSTSNEQFF.

A word on this clone: Germline and junction disagree at one end, which may indicate a read error. The chain links TRBV7-7 to TRBJ2-5; 8 nucleotides line up with TRBD1. The CDR3 consists of 14 residues. Germline-derived CDR1 and CDR2 are SSHAT and FNYEAQ (reference sequence). The CDR3 DNA is TGTGCTAGCAGCCTTGGACAGGGCCAAGAGACCCAGTACTTC. Translated, it gives CASSLGQGQETQYF.

J is TRBJ1-1 and V is TRBV4-3; no clear D gene. Between the trimmed V and J ends, which lost 1 base and 2 bases, there was a span of 11 bases. The CDR3 length is 15 residues. Looked up from germline, CDR1 is LGHNA and CDR2 is YSLEER. In DNA, the CDR3 is TGCGCCAGCAGCCAAGCCGTGGGCTTTAACACTGAAGCTTTCTTT. Protein sequence: CASSQAVGFNTEAFF.

J is TRBJ1-1 and V is TRBV10-3; TRBD1 is a possible D gene (5 bases). The V gene lost 4 bases and the J gene lost 3 bases, with 12 bases spanning the gap. This CDR3 has 14 residues. CDR1 and CDR2 from the germline V gene are ENHRY and SYGVKD. CDR3 protein: CAISGGGADTEAFF. CDR3 nucleotides: TGTGCCATCAGTGGGGGAGGGGCTGACACTGAAGCTTTCTTT.

Only a few counts were recorded for this clone. The sample contains more than one DNA sequence encoding this CDR3. This chain connects TRBV4-3 to TRBJ2-2, with D tentatively TRBD2 (5 bases). The ends were cut back, 0 bases at V and 4 bases at J, with 6 bases in the middle. The CDR3 has 14 residues. Germline values: CDR1 LGHNA, CDR2 YSLEER. CDR3 protein: CASSQDRGTGELFF. The DNA of the CDR3 is TGCGCCAGCAGCCAAGATCGGGGCACCGGGGAGCTGTTTTTT.